This TCR beta chain was captured in a study of T cells in Graves' hyperthyroidism and ophthalmopathy. Amplification of TCR beta CDR3 regions used RNA as the template. In the first-round RT-PCR of the TCR CDR3, the HTBI primer set was used. TCRdb reanalysed the multiplex PCR reads using MiXCR and keeps one entry per CDR3 protein. The table shows 730,000 or so distinct CDR3 sequences, with over 15% occurring only once. Researchers barred patients who had uncontrolled infection, other autoimmune disease, pregnancy or lactation. Blood sampling occurred at first hyperthyroidism diagnosis, ahead of any ophthalmopathy symptoms. The PBMCs were sourced from fresh peripheral blood (about 10 ml). Germline CDR1 reads DFQATT; CDR2 reads SNEGSKA (reference sequence). This CDR3 has 14 residues. After removal of 2 bases from V and 6 bases from J, the junction contained 6 bases not matched to a gene.

This chain joins TRBV20-1 and TRBJ1-5, with 8 bases that match TRBD1. Sequenced input: blood. The origin of this receptor is a woman aged 45-65 years with Graves' hyperthyroidism that later progressed to Graves' ophthalmopathy. The CDR3 region is CSARPGGEAQPQHF. In DNA, the CDR3 is TGCAGTGCTAGACCAGGGGGCGAGGCTCAGCCCCAGCATTTT.